These T cell receptor beta chains were read from a single sample in a study of cytomegalovirus exposure and HLA in healthy donors. Clones were read by immunoSEQ multiplex PCR, and TCRdb kept only the in-frame ones, dropping some. The data contain about 170,000 clones, around 85% of them singletons. The sample taken for sequencing was PBMCs. The receptors here all came from a boy aged 2 to 9 in good health and CMV-seronegative. Both conserved end residues are part of each CDR3. The D gene is left open where the match is weak. Some rows have no size entry. The others give once, few or many, or a class for an expanded clone.

clone_size	d_call	v_call	j_call	cdr3_aa	cdr3_nt
NA	TRBD1	TRBV28	TRBJ1-5	CASSLTTGDQPQHF	TGTGCCAGCAGTCTAACGACAGGGGATCAGCCCCAGCATTTT
NA	TRBD2	TRBV30	TRBJ2-7	CAWSVGGAYEQYF	TGTGCCTGGAGTGTTGGGGGGGCCTACGAGCAGTACTTC
NA	TRBD1	TRBV6-5	TRBJ2-2	CASSYTGGGGELFF	TGTGCCAGCAGTTACACAGGGGGTGGCGGGGAGCTGTTTTTT
NA	TRBD1	TRBV28	TRBJ1-5	CASLTGVNGQPQHF	TGTGCCAGTCTGACAGGGGTGAATGGGCAGCCCCAGCATTTT
once	TRBD1	TRBV2	TRBJ1-5	CASSHGQGYQPQHF	TGTGCCAGCAGCCATGGACAGGGGTATCAGCCCCAGCATTTT
NA	NA	TRBV6-1	TRBJ2-3	CASSEGRGGRRDTQYF	TGTGCCAGCAGTGAAGGGAGGGGGGGGCGCCGAGATACGCAGTATTTT
NA	NA	TRBV11-2	TRBJ2-1	CASSLDDPSSYNEQFF	TGTGCCAGCAGCTTAGACGACCCTAGCTCCTACAATGAGCAGTTCTTC
NA	NA	TRBV7-3	TRBJ1-1	CASSSNSGVTEAFF	TGTGCCAGCAGCTCAAACTCAGGCGTCACTGAAGCTTTCTTT
NA	NA	TRBV10-3	TRBJ2-1	CAISERGGPNNNEQFF	TGTGCCATCAGTGAAAGGGGGGGCCCTAACAACAATGAGCAGTTCTTC
NA	TRBD2	TRBV4-1	TRBJ2-1	CASSQEWRGVGEQFF	TGCGCCAGCAGCCAAGAGTGGCGGGGGGTAGGTGAGCAGTTCTTC
NA	TRBD1	TRBV28	TRBJ1-1	CASNRGWATEAFF	TGTGCCAGCAACAGGGGCTGGGCCACTGAAGCTTTCTTT
once	TRBD2	TRBV7-6	TRBJ2-3	CASSLIPSGSLTDTQYF	TGTGCCAGCAGCTTAATCCCTAGCGGGAGTCTCACAGATACGCAGTATTTT
once	TRBD1	TRBV28	TRBJ2-7	CASSPRRQGSSSYEQYF	TGTGCCAGCAGTCCGCGTAGACAGGGGAGTAGCTCCTACGAGCAGTACTTC
NA	NA	TRBV6-5	TRBJ1-6	CASRTQNSPLHF	TGTGCCAGCCGGACTCAAAATTCACCCCTCCACTTT
NA	NA	TRBV28	TRBJ1-5	CASSFENSNQPQHF	TGTGCCAGCAGTTTCGAGAATAGCAATCAGCCCCAGCATTTT
once	NA	TRBV2	TRBJ2-5	CASRPGVETQYF	TGTGCCAGCAGGCCAGGGGTAGAGACCCAGTACTTC
NA	TRBD1	TRBV15	TRBJ1-2	CATSRDTRGQTF	TGTGCCACCAGCAGAGATACTAGGGGGCAGACCTTC
once	TRBD2	TRBV15	TRBJ2-3	CATSRRARGTSSDTQYF	TGTGCCACCAGCAGGCGAGCTAGGGGGACTAGTTCAGATACGCAGTATTTT
once	TRBD2	TRBV4-2	TRBJ2-5	CASSQGGNGETQYF	TGTGCCAGCAGCCAGGGGGGGAATGGGGAGACCCAGTACTTC
NA	NA	TRBV4-1	TRBJ1-5	CASSQDLGGYQPQHF	TGCGCCAGCAGCCAAGATCTTGGGGGGTATCAGCCCCAGCATTTT
NA	NA	TRBV7-9	TRBJ2-3	CASSLSSSTDTQYF	TGTGCCAGCAGCCTCTCGTCTAGCACAGATACGCAGTATTTT
NA	NA	TRBV19	TRBJ1-2	CASNTWGGFYGYTF	TGTGCCAGTAACACCTGGGGCGGATTTTATGGCTACACCTTC
NA	TRBD1	TRBV4-1	TRBJ1-4	CASSQDLSGQGATNEKLFF	TGCGCCAGCAGCCAAGATCTGTCGGGACAGGGGGCCACTAATGAAAAACTGTTTTTT
once	NA	TRBV5-1	TRBJ1-1	CASSLGREAFF	TGCGCCAGCAGCTTGGGCAGGGAAGCTTTCTTT
few	TRBD2	TRBV9	TRBJ2-1	CASSVSLAVSYNEQFF	TGTGCCAGCAGCGTATCCCTAGCGGTCTCCTACAATGAGCAGTTCTTC
NA	TRBD1	TRBV6-6	TRBJ2-1	CASSSGGHLGNEQFF	TGTGCCAGCAGTTCAGGGGGTCACCTCGGCAATGAGCAGTTCTTC
NA	NA	TRBV9	TRBJ2-5	CASSVGSQGGETQYF	TGTGCCAGCAGCGTAGGGAGCCAGGGGGGCGAGACCCAGTACTTC
NA	NA	TRBV5-1	TRBJ1-2	CASSLKAEYGYTF	TGCGCCAGCAGCTTGAAGGCGGAATATGGCTACACCTTC
NA	TRBD1	TRBV6-4	TRBJ1-6	CASKSTGDNSPLHF	TGTGCCAGCAAATCGACAGGGGATAATTCACCCCTCCACTTT
NA	NA	TRBV29-1	TRBJ2-5	CSAALRDHQETQYF	TGCAGCGCCGCGTTGCGGGACCACCAAGAGACCCAGTACTTC
NA	TRBD2	TRBV7-9	TRBJ2-2	CASSPPRGTSGFTGELFF	TGTGCCAGCAGCCCCCCACGGGGGACTAGCGGGTTCACCGGGGAGCTGTTTTTT
NA	NA	TRBV28	TRBJ1-2	CASSPQDAFGSYTF	TGTGCCAGCAGCCCTCAGGATGCTTTTGGTAGCTACACCTTC
NA	NA	TRBV6-1	TRBJ2-3	CASSEQADTQYF	TGTGCCAGCAGTGAACAGGCAGATACGCAGTATTTT
NA	NA	TRBV6-5	TRBJ1-2	CASSYPGHGGYTF	TGTGCCAGCAGTTACCCGGGACACGGTGGCTACACCTTC
NA	TRBD1	TRBV28	TRBJ2-7	CASRTDVGQGLGQYF	TGTGCCAGCAGGACAGATGTGGGACAGGGCCTCGGGCAGTACTTC
NA	TRBD1	TRBV5-1	TRBJ1-1	CASSRGTGTRNTEAFF	TGCGCCAGCAGCCGCGGGACAGGGACTAGGAACACTGAAGCTTTCTTT
once	NA	TRBV7-9	TRBJ1-4	CASSLTGRGYEKLFF	TGTGCCAGCAGCTTAACAGGTCGAGGCTATGAAAAACTGTTTTTT
NA	NA	TRBV4-1	TRBJ1-4	CASSQGGRGSEKLFF	TGCGCCAGCAGCCAAGGTGGCAGGGGAAGTGAAAAACTGTTTTTT
NA	NA	TRBV2	TRBJ1-1	CASSWDNPGAFF	TGTGCCAGCAGTTGGGACAACCCCGGAGCTTTCTTT
NA	NA	TRBV27	TRBJ2-2	CASSSRREGTGELFF	TGTGCCAGCAGCTCGCGACGGGAAGGGACCGGGGAGCTGTTTTTT
NA	NA	TRBV4-1	TRBJ2-4	CASSQDFAKNIQYF	TGCGCCAGCAGCCAAGACTTTGCCAAAAACATTCAGTACTTC
NA	NA	TRBV2	TRBJ1-5	CASSGEGDNQPQHF	TGTGCCAGCAGTGGGGAGGGGGATAATCAGCCCCAGCATTTT
once	NA	TRBV5-6	TRBJ2-1	CASSLELSGDEQFF	TGTGCCAGCAGCTTGGAACTTTCGGGGGATGAGCAGTTCTTC
NA	TRBD1	TRBV5-1	TRBJ1-4	CASSLGTGRNEKLFF	TGCGCCAGCAGCTTGGGGACAGGGAGGAATGAAAAACTGTTTTTT
NA	TRBD1	TRBV6-5	TRBJ1-1	CASSYQPGTGEAFF	TGTGCCAGCAGTTACCAACCCGGGACAGGTGAAGCTTTCTTT
once	NA	TRBV27	TRBJ1-2	CASSFTGGGRSNYGYTF	TGTGCCAGCAGTTTCACGGGAGGAGGTCGATCTAACTATGGCTACACCTTC